Following are 30 T cell receptor beta chains from one sample sequenced in a study of vaccination and CD4 T cells after COVID-19. Indicated treatment: roughly 11-day PBMC culture with coronavirus spike peptide pools or control peptides (ViraFEST assay). Once obtained from cultured CD4+ T cells, the DNA was sequenced using the Oncomine TCR Beta short-read assay. MiXCR, run by TCRdb on the PCR reads, gives a single entry per CDR3 protein. The data hold about 14,000 distinct CDR3 sequences, with around 55% observed a single time. Which antigens these TCRs recognize remains unknown. The specimen was CD4+ T cells from blood, cultured in vitro. The receptors shown here come from a human donor who had recovered from COVID-19.

The rearrangement joins TRBV5-4 to TRBJ2-5; 9 bases line up with TRBD1. Germline V gene sequence: CDR1 SGHNT, CDR2 YYREEE (reference sequence). With 0 bases clipped from V and 6 bases from J, the junction kept 9 bases outside the gene matches. The CDR3 sequence is 16 residues long. For the CDR3, the DNA is TGTGCCAGCAGCTTGGCCCGGGACAGGGTGTACCAGACCCAGTACTTC. Translating gives CASSLARDRVYQTQYF.

The V call is TRBV10-3, the J call TRBJ1-5, with D possibly matching TRBD1 (5 bases). Germline CDR1 is ENHRY and CDR2 is SYGVKD. V was cut by 3 bases and J by 0 bases, with 9 bases left in between. The CDR3 is 15 amino acids. CDR3 sequence: CAISEGADSNQPQHF. The CDR3, as DNA: TGTGCCATCAGTGAAGGGGCGGATAGCAATCAGCCCCAGCATTTT.

This chain uses TRBV12-3 or TRBV12-4 with TRBJ2-5, with D possibly being TRBD1 (7 bases). The CDR3 sequence is 15 residues long. Trimming shortened V by 6 bases and J by 4 bases, and 18 bases separated the two germline ends. CDR3 nucleotides: TGTGCCAGCAGCCGCCGACAGGGAGGCTTAGAGACCCAGTACTTC. Translated, it gives CASSRRQGGLETQYF.

This chain links TRBV29-1 with TRBJ2-3, with 10 bases fitting TRBD2. The germline V gene has CDR1 SQVTM and CDR2 ANQGSEA. The CDR3 has 15 amino acids. The V and J ends lost 4 bases and 5 bases, in that order; junction bases with no gene match: 9. CDR3 bases: TGCAGCGTTGCTTGGGTTAGCGGGAGGCGAGATACGCAGTATTTT. Translated: CSVAWVSGRRDTQYF.

This clonotype was recorded once. The chain couples TRBV3-1 to TRBJ1-6; D unclear. This CDR3 comprises 16 residues. Trimming cost V 7 bases and J 4 bases, with 17 bases left between them. The germline gives CDR1 LGHDT, CDR2 YNNKEL (reference sequence). The DNA for the CDR3 is TGTGCCAGCACCCCGGGAGCGGGGAATTATAATTCACCCCTCCACTTT. This translates into CASTPGAGNYNSPLHF. The full variable domain, in which reference TRBV3-1 and TRBJ1-6 provide the parts outside the CDR3, is DTAVSQTPKYLVTQMGNDKSIKCEQNLGHDTMYWYKQDSKKFLKIMFSYNNKELIINETVPNRFSPKSPDKAHLNLHINSLELGDSAVYFCASTPGAGNYNSPLHFGNGTRLTVT.

The chain uses TRBV6-5 and TRBJ1-3; no definite D call. V was trimmed by 0 bases and J by 0 bases, leaving 12 bases between them. This CDR3 region has 17 residues. From germline, CDR1 is MNHEY and CDR2 SVGAGI. CDR3 region: CASSYSSVVLSGNTIYF. CDR3 bases: TGTGCCAGCAGTTACTCGAGTGTGGTCCTCTCTGGAAACACCATATATTTT.

The V and J genes are TRBV14 and TRBJ1-5; TRBD1 is a possible D gene (6 bases). V was trimmed by 4 bases and J by 9 bases, leaving 16 bases between them. In germline, CDR1 is SGHDN, CDR2 FVKESK. This CDR3 has 14 amino acids. Here the CDR3 DNA reads TGTGCCAGCAGCCTCGGAGTAGGGGGAGCGCCCCAGCATTTT. Residues: CASSLGVGGAPQHF.

V is TRBV20-1 and J is TRBJ2-1; TRBD2 aligns across 10 bases. The germline V gene has CDR1 DFQATT and CDR2 SNEGSKA (reference sequence). V was clipped by 0 bases and J by 7 bases; unmatched bases: 6. The CDR3 is 15 residues long. The CDR3 loop reads CSARDLAGDGNEQFF. Here the CDR3 DNA reads TGCAGTGCTAGAGACCTAGCGGGGGACGGGAATGAGCAGTTCTTC.

The genes are TRBV7-2 and TRBJ2-7; TRBD2 aligns across 10 bases. Germline V CDR1 and CDR2: SGHTA, FQGNSA. V trimming: 2 bases; J trimming: 2 bases; junction bases outside the gene matches: 3. The length of the CDR3 is 15 residues. This chain's CDR3 is CASSLWTSGPYEQYF. The CDR3 DNA reads as TGTGCCAGCAGCTTATGGACTAGCGGCCCCTACGAGCAGTACTTC.

There are a few counts of this clonotype. This chain connects TRBV20-1 to TRBJ2-3; perhaps D is TRBD1 or TRBD2 (5 bases each). Trimming stripped 5 bases from V and 7 bases from J, with 22 bases between. The CDR3 totals 15 residues. Per germline, CDR1 DFQATT and CDR2 SNEGSKA (reference sequence). The CDR3 spells CSAAPVRSGQYTQYF. CDR3 coding DNA: TGCAGTGCTGCCCCGGTCCGGTCGGGGCAGTATACGCAGTATTTT.

V is TRBV7-9 and J is TRBJ2-5; 8 nucleotides align to TRBD1. The CDR3 covers 16 residues. The trim removed 5 bases at V and 5 bases at J, leaving 13 bases unmatched. Germline CDR1 is SEHNR and CDR2 is FQNEAQ (reference sequence). CDR3 bases: TGTGCCAGCAGCCCCAAGGGGCAGGGGGCTTGGGAGACCCAGTACTTC. Protein: CASSPKGQGAWETQYF.

This clonotype was counted a single time. The V gene is TRBV2, the J gene TRBJ2-2, with D possibly TRBD1 on 6 matching bases. This CDR3 comprises 15 residues. Germline values: CDR1 SNHLY, CDR2 FYNNEI. V lost 2 bases, J lost 4 bases, and 11 bases lay in between. CDR3 DNA: TGTGCCAGCAGTGAACAGGGACAAGTCACCGGGGAGCTGTTTTTT. Amino acids: CASSEQGQVTGELFF.

This chain links TRBV10-3 with TRBJ2-1, with 14 positions matching TRBD2. From germline, CDR1 is ENHRY and CDR2 SYGVKD. The CDR3 is 15 residues long. V gave up 10 bases and J gave up 6 bases; unmatched junction bases: 8. The CDR3 protein is CATTSGRASGNEQFF. CDR3 DNA: TGTGCCACGACTAGCGGGAGGGCCTCCGGCAATGAGCAGTTCTTC.

This chain connects TRBV6-2 or TRBV6-3 to TRBJ1-1; TRBD1 aligns across 9 bases. The germline gives CDR1 MNHEY, CDR2 SVGEGT. V shed 10 bases, J shed 1 base, and the junction held 4 bases outside the gene matches. The CDR3 totals 13 residues. This chain's CDR3 is CATRDRANTEAFF. The CDR3 nucleotides read TGTGCCACCCGGGACAGGGCGAACACTGAAGCTTTCTTT.

This clonotype was seen a handful of times. This rearrangement joins TRBV20-1 to TRBJ2-2; 9 nucleotides align to TRBD2. V shed 1 base and J 4 bases; nucleotides not matched to a gene: 4. Germline CDR1 is DFQATT and CDR2 is SNEGSKA (reference sequence). The CDR3 consists of 15 residues. The CDR3 is CSARVAGVRTGELFF. The CDR3 coding sequence is TGCAGTGCTAGAGTAGCGGGAGTCCGCACCGGGGAGCTGTTTTTT.

This clonotype was seen a few times. J is TRBJ1-1 and V is TRBV6-5; D unresolved. The CDR3 totals 16 residues. Germline V gene data show CDR1 as MNHEY and CDR2 as SVGAGI. V was cut by 0 bases and J by 1 base, with 12 bases left in between. The CDR3 loop reads CASSYSISGPNTEAFF. CDR3 bases: TGTGCCAGCAGTTACTCGATCTCGGGCCCGAACACTGAAGCTTTCTTT.

The chain's CDR3 is CASSLEIYGYTF. CDR3 nucleotides: TGTGCCAGCAGTTTAGAGATTTATGGCTACACCTTC. This rearrangement joins TRBV28 to TRBJ1-2; D is uncertain. This CDR3 is built from 12 residues. The germline V gene has CDR1 MDHEN and CDR2 SYDVKM. Trimming took off 2 bases at V and 5 bases at J, with 6 bases between the two ends.

Only a few counts were recorded for this clonotype. The gene calls are TRBV20-1 and TRBJ2-5; D might be TRBD2 (5 bases). Trimming took off 6 bases at V and 1 base at J, with 9 bases between the two ends. CDR1 and CDR2 from the germline V gene are DFQATT and SNEGSKA (reference sequence). This CDR3 comprises 12 residues. The CDR3 region has the DNA TGCAGTGCAAAGAGGGCCCAAGAGACCCAGTACTTC. This sequence encodes CSAKRAQETQYF.

The chain uses TRBV4-2 and TRBJ2-3, with D unresolved. This CDR3 has 12 residues. CDR1 and CDR2 (germline): LGHNA, YNFKEQ. Between the trimmed V and J ends, which lost 0 bases and 6 bases, there was a span of 4 bases. CDR3 in DNA: TGTGCCAGCAGCCAAGACCGGGATACGCAGTATTTT. This gives the protein CASSQDRDTQYF.

The table lists this clonotype with a few counts. The chain employs TRBV12-3 or TRBV12-4 and TRBJ2-2; the D gene is possibly TRBD2 (6 bases). This CDR3 is 18 amino acids long. V was pared by 5 bases and J by 7 bases, with 26 bases between. CDR3 loop: CASSPSPLGGLIIGELFF. The DNA of the CDR3 is TGTGCCAGCAGTCCATCTCCGTTGGGGGGACTGATAATCGGGGAGCTGTTTTTT.

The chain employs TRBV7-2 and TRBJ2-1; 10 nucleotides agree with TRBD2. Gene TRBJ2-7 matches the end of the DNA better, so the J call may be wrong. This CDR3 has 17 residues. Per germline, CDR1 SGHTA and CDR2 FQGNSA. The CDR3: CASSSGTSAFGSYEQYF. For the CDR3, the DNA is TGTGCCAGCAGCTCCGGGACTAGCGCATTTGGCTCCTACGAGCAGTACTTC.

The rearrangement links TRBV7-8 to TRBJ2-5; D remains ambiguous. Trimming shortened V by 0 bases and J by 5 bases, and 7 bases separated the two germline ends. Germline V lookup: CDR1 SGHVS, CDR2 FQNEAQ. The CDR3 length is 13 residues. CDR3 protein: CASSLANRETQYF. The CDR3 DNA sequence: TGTGCCAGCAGCTTAGCGAACCGTGAGACCCAGTACTTC.

The chain recombines TRBV27 with TRBJ2-7; TRBD2 is a possible D gene (6 bases). The CDR3 has 11 amino acids. Germline CDR1 reads MNHEY; CDR2 reads SMNVEV (reference sequence). Trimming pared 8 bases from V and 5 bases from J, leaving 10 bases between. In nucleotides, the CDR3 is TGTGCCAGCGGGAGGTCGAACGAGCAGTACTTC. Its protein product is CASGRSNEQYF.

This chain connects TRBV28 to TRBJ2-7; the match to TRBD2 covers 10 bases. Germline V CDR1 and CDR2: MDHEN, SYDVKM. CDR3 length equals 16 residues. V lost 3 bases and J lost 7; bases outside the gene matches: 12. The CDR3 bases are TGTGCCAGCAGTTTGTCGCCTAGCGGGAGTGCGGGGGAGCAGTACTTC. Protein product: CASSLSPSGSAGEQYF.

The chain carries TRBV10-3 and TRBJ2-2; a possible D gene is TRBD1 (6 bases). The V and J ends lost 1 base and 0 bases respectively, with 9 bases between them. The CDR3 has 16 residues. CDR1 and CDR2 (germline): ENHRY, SYGVKD. DNA of the CDR3: TGTGCCATCAGTGAGTTCGGACAGACGAACACCGGGGAGCTGTTTTTT. Protein sequence: CAISEFGQTNTGELFF.

The chain uses TRBV2 and TRBJ1-5; 8 bases match TRBD1. The CDR3 loop spans 15 amino acids. The V and J ends lost 6 bases and 2 bases, in that order; junction bases with no gene match: 6. Germline V lookup: CDR1 SNHLY, CDR2 FYNNEI. The CDR3 nucleotides are TGTGCCAGCAGACACAAGACAGGGGGCAATCAGCCCCAGCATTTT. Protein product: CASRHKTGGNQPQHF.

This clonotype was recorded a few times. The chain combines TRBV7-3 with TRBJ2-2, with TRBD2 matching over 7 bases. Trimming took 0 bases from V and 4 from J; bases not matched to a gene: 8. The length of the CDR3 is 17 residues. The germline CDR1 and CDR2 sequences are SGHTA and FQGTGA. Written as DNA, the CDR3 is TGTGCCAGCAGCTTAACGTGGGCTAGCGGCCTCACCGGGGAGCTGTTTTTT. Encoded protein: CASSLTWASGLTGELFF.

This clonotype has a single count. The chain combines TRBV28 with TRBJ1-5; the match to TRBD1 covers 7 bases. The CDR3 runs to 14 residues. Germline lookup yields CDR1 MDHEN and CDR2 SYDVKM. V trimming: 5 bases; J trimming: 5 bases; junction bases outside the gene matches: 6. The CDR3 bases are TGTGCCAGCAGTCTTTACGGGACAGATCAGCCCCAGCATTTT. It yields the protein CASSLYGTDQPQHF. The entire variable domain, with the rest obtained from reference TRBV28 and TRBJ1-5, is as follows: DVKVTQSSRYLVKRTGEKVFLECVQDMDHENMFWYRQDPGLGLRLIYFSYDVKMKEKGDIPEGYSVSREKKERFSLILESASTNQTSMYLCASSLYGTDQPQHFGDGTRLSIL.

The rearrangement joins TRBV5-1 to TRBJ2-5, with D possibly TRBD2 on 5 matching bases. The CDR3 is 15 residues long. The V end lost 3 bases, the J end lost 5 bases, and 17 bases lay between the germline ends. Germline CDR1 is SGHRS and CDR2 is YFSETQ. The CDR3 DNA sequence: TGCGCCAGCAGCTGGGGTCGGTCGGGGTTGGAGACCCAGTACTTC. As protein: CASSWGRSGLETQYF.

This clonotype was observed a few times. V and J are TRBV20-1 and TRBJ2-3, with TRBD2 identical over 7 bases. J gave up 4 bases and V 4 bases, and 8 bases lay outside the gene matches. The CDR3 loop spans 14 amino acids. Germline assignment: CDR1 DFQATT and CDR2 SNEGSKA (reference sequence). Written as DNA, the CDR3 is TGCAGTGCTAACGCTAGGGAGGGGTCAGATACGCAGTATTTT. Amino acid sequence: CSANAREGSDTQYF.